This TCR beta chain was documented in a study of shared T cell receptors in the human thymus. Clones were sequenced by immunoSEQ multiplex PCR, and TCRdb holds only the in-frame ones, with some missing. The sample carries hundreds of thousands of clones, roughly 90% recorded once. The CDR3 is made up of 15 amino acids. Germline V gene sequence: CDR1 SGHRS, CDR2 YFSETQ. Trimming stripped 2 bases from V and 0 bases from J, with 9 bases between. This same sample was also part of a study on human thymus T cells. This second study notes: Each of the donors was a healthy Finnish infant who was undergoing open corrective cardiac surgery for congenital heart defects. Corrective heart surgery yielded resections, and these provided the thymus tissue. Thymic as well as blood repertoires seemed to favor certain V and J genes unevenly. Overlap was high between thymic repertoires from unrelated individuals, as reported in related research.

The receptor was isolated from a boy under two years old with a congenital heart defect. The sequencing input was thymocytes. This chain uses TRBV5-1 with TRBJ2-1, with D unresolved. The CDR3 DNA sequence: TGCGCCAGCAGCTTTGCGTCGAGCTCCTACAATGAGCAGTTCTTC. Translating it yields CASSFASSSYNEQFF.